This T cell receptor beta chain was documented in a study of blood T cell repertoires in COVID-19. V was pared by 7 bases and J by 3 bases, with 4 bases of the junction left unmatched. Per the germline V gene, CDR1 is SGHRS and CDR2 is YFSETQ. The CDR3 is 14 residues long. Using immunoSEQ multiplex PCR, the repertoire was profiled, and TCRdb retains in-frame clones only, with some absent. Among under 100,000 clones listed, roughly four fifths were seen once. Sequences were obtained from peripheral blood. The V call is TRBV5-1, the J call TRBJ2-2; 9 positions match TRBD2. This TCR derives from a woman of 80 years or more with active or convalescent COVID-19. The chain's CDR3 is CASSSGAYTGELFF. The CDR3 DNA reads TGCGCCAGCTCTAGCGGGGCCTACACCGGGGAGCTGTTTTTT.